One sample yielded the 11 T cell receptor beta chains listed below, sequenced in a study of human T cells and chemical hapten exposure. Each CDR3 protein is one row after TCRdb ran MiXCR on the RACE reads. In the table there are 250,000 to 300,000 distinct CDR3 sequences, over 7.5% of which are singletons. Time point given: pre-sensitization, week 0. Treatment noted: therapeutic diphenylcyclopropenone sensitization with weekly scalp DPC. Sequencing used whole blood, obtained in connection with sensitization to the hapten diphenylcyclopropenone (DPC). The receptors stem from a man younger than 35 with alopecia areata. Some clones in this sample may be carry-over from other donors' samples.

This clonotype was counted a few times. The V and J genes are TRBV11-2 and TRBJ2-3; D gene uncertain. Germline CDR1 SGHAT, CDR2 FQNNGV. V was shortened by 1 base and J by 0 bases, with 11 bases between the two germline ends. The CDR3 runs to 16 residues. CDR3 amino acids: CASSLAPGLSTDTQYF. The CDR3, as DNA: TGTGCCAGCAGCTTAGCTCCAGGCCTTAGCACAGATACGCAGTATTTT.

This clonotype was observed a few times. The V gene is TRBV6-2 or TRBV6-3, the J gene TRBJ1-6; D is unresolved. Germline CDR1 reads MNHEY; CDR2 reads SVGEGT. V lost 4 bases and J 7 bases, leaving 8 bases between the germline ends. This CDR3 has 13 amino acids. The CDR3 region has the DNA TGTGCCAGCAGTTTCTATGGGAATTCACCCCTCCACTTT. This gives the protein CASSFYGNSPLHF.

The J gene is TRBJ2-1, the V gene TRBV2, with D perhaps matching TRBD1 or TRBD2 (5 bases each). This CDR3 has 14 residues. The V end lost 1 base, the J end lost 6 bases, and 10 bases lay between the germline ends. CDR1 SNHLY and CDR2 FYNNEI come from the germline V gene. This CDR3 is CASSEEPGRNEQFF. In nucleotides, the CDR3 is TGTGCCAGCAGTGAAGAACCGGGACGCAATGAGCAGTTCTTC.

The chain employs TRBV27 and TRBJ1-2, with D possibly matching TRBD1 (6 bases). From germline, CDR1 is MNHEY and CDR2 SMNVEV (reference sequence). V was clipped by 3 bases and J by 4 bases, with 9 bases between them. This CDR3 is built from 13 residues. The CDR3 loop reads CASSFQGPYGYTF. Written as DNA, the CDR3 is TGTGCCAGCAGTTTCCAGGGGCCCTATGGCTACACCTTC.

The gene calls are TRBV3-1 and TRBJ2-3, with 9 bases that match TRBD2. This CDR3 contains 17 residues. V shed 0 bases, J shed 1 base, and the junction held 5 bases outside the gene matches. Germline lookup yields CDR1 LGHDT and CDR2 YNNKEL (reference sequence). The CDR3 DNA follows: TGTGCCAGCAGCCAAGACGGGCGGGGGGGCGGCACAGATACGCAGTATTTT. It yields the protein CASSQDGRGGGTDTQYF.

In this sample, this clonotype turned up many times. The chain carries TRBV14 and TRBJ1-6; D is ambiguous. V lost 1 base and J 9 bases, leaving 10 bases between the germline ends. Germline CDR1 reads SGHDN; CDR2 reads FVKESK. The CDR3 has 14 residues. The CDR3 coding sequence is TGTGCCAGCAGCCAAGTAGTACCTGTTTCACCCCTCCACTTT. It is translated as CASSQVVPVSPLHF.

The CDR3: CASSNGDRVNGYTF. The DNA for the CDR3 is TGTGCCAGCAGCAACGGTGACAGGGTCAATGGCTACACCTTC. This rearrangement joins TRBV21-1 to TRBJ1-2; the listed D gene, TRBD1, was not tested against the DNA. TRBV21-1 corresponds to a pseudogene. The CDR3 is 14 amino acids.

The chain is built from TRBV7-9 and TRBJ2-7; D tentatively fits TRBD1 or TRBD2 (5 bases each). The germline CDR1 and CDR2 sequences are SEHNR and FQNEAQ (reference sequence). V was shortened by 4 bases and J by 3 bases, with 16 bases between the two germline ends. This CDR3 contains 15 residues. The DNA of the CDR3 is TGTGCCAGCAGCTCGGAGGCGGACACCAGCTACGAGCAGTACGTC. As protein: CASSSEADTSYEQYV.

This clonotype was observed at least ten times. This chain joins TRBV20-1 and TRBJ2-3, with 8 positions matching TRBD1. J gave up 9 bases and V 4 bases, and 12 bases lay outside the gene matches. CDR1 and CDR2 from the germline V gene are DFQATT and SNEGSKA (reference sequence). The CDR3 runs 14 residues. The CDR3 DNA reads TGCAGTGCTATCTGGGACAGGCTATTGGAAACGCAGTATTTT. It encodes CSAIWDRLLETQYF.

The J gene is TRBJ2-7, the V gene TRBV5-1; perhaps TRBD1 as D (5 bases). V was pared by 1 base and J by 2 bases, with 7 bases between. Looked up from germline, CDR1 is SGHRS and CDR2 is YFSETQ. There are 13 residues in the CDR3. CDR3 residues: CASSLQQAYEQYV. In DNA form, the CDR3 reads TGCGCCAGCAGCTTGCAACAGGCCTACGAGCAGTACGTC.

This clonotype was seen a handful of times. The chain links TRBV4-1 to TRBJ2-2; TRBD1 matches at 7 bases. The CDR3 contains 15 residues. CDR1 and CDR2 (germline): MGHRA, YSYEKL. Trimming removed 4 bases from V and 4 bases from J; junction bases left unmatched: 6. CDR3 loop: CASSPVTGPTGELFF. The CDR3 DNA reads as TGCGCCAGCAGCCCGGTGACAGGGCCCACCGGGGAGCTGTTTTTT.